These 25 T cell receptor beta chains came from one sample sequenced in a study of glioma-infiltrating T cells (dated by TCRdb to the mid-2010s). Sequencing was carried out with an Illumina MiSeq. TCR alpha and beta CDR3 regions were amplified with the iRepertoire nested amplicon-rescue multiplex PCR (arm-PCR) platform from RNA. TCRdb reworked the public reads: Q25 trimming with fastp, MiXCR clone assembly, productive beta chains retained. CDR3 protein duplicates are merged, each entry listing the most common genes and DNA. This sample holds some 120,000 distinct CDR3 sequences; 20% to 25% were observed only once. The ten largest clones take up 12% to 15% of the sample. The specimen was glioma tissue, nonneoplastic brain tissue, or PBMCs (not recorded which). These receptors originate from a human donor with low-grade glioma or glioblastoma, undergoing nonglioma brain surgery, or in good health (not recorded which).

Turning to this clonotype: This may be a read error: a much more frequent sequence differs by one nucleotide. The chain carries TRBV4-1 and TRBJ2-2, with TRBD1 identical over 7 bases. There are 13 residues in the CDR3. Germline lookup yields CDR1 MGHRA and CDR2 YSYEKL. The CDR3 sequence is CAGSSTGAGELFF. The CDR3 coding sequence is TGCGCCGGCAGCTCCACAGGGGCCGGGGAGCTGTTTTTT.

The table lists this clonotype with many counts. This chain joins TRBV6-6 and TRBJ1-2; no definite D call. This CDR3 is built from 13 residues. V dropped 2 bases and J dropped 6 bases, with 10 bases sitting between them. CDR1 and CDR2 from the germline V gene are MNHNY and SVGAGI (reference sequence). CDR3 residues: CASSYDGKDGYTF. The CDR3 nucleotides are TGTGCCAGCAGTTACGACGGTAAAGATGGCTACACCTTC.

The table lists this clonotype with a count of one. The rearrangement uses TRBV6-1 and TRBJ1-2, with TRBD1 as a possible D gene (5 bases). There are 12 residues in the CDR3. V lost 8 bases and J 8 bases, leaving 15 bases between the germline ends. Germline CDR1 reads MNHNS; CDR2 reads SASEGT. The CDR3 sequence is CASFQSGRGYTF. CDR3 nucleotides: TGTGCCAGCTTCCAGTCAGGGCGAGGCTACACCTTC.

A word on this clonotype: A junction end diverges from the germline sequence, so it may reflect a read error. This sequence joins TRBV6-5 and TRBJ2-7; no clear D gene. This CDR3 comprises 11 residues. Germline loops: CDR1 MNHEY, CDR2 SVGAGI. CDR3 in DNA: TGTGCCAGCAGTTATGCCTACGAGCCGTACTTC. This codes for CASSYAYEPYF.

Remarks on this clonotype: A much larger clone is a single base away; this may be a read error. The chain recombines TRBV19 with TRBJ1-1; D not resolved. V was shortened by 6 bases and J by 6 bases, with 8 bases between the two germline ends. The germline V gene has CDR1 LNHDA and CDR2 SQIVND (reference sequence). This CDR3 is built from 11 residues. CDR3 DNA: TGTGCCAGTAGCCCGGCGGCTGAAGCTTTCTTT. Protein product: CASSPAAEAFF.

This clonotype was picked up a small number of times. The chain uses TRBV4-1 and TRBJ2-3, with 7 bases that match TRBD2. V lost 8 bases and J lost 2; bases outside the gene matches: 10. Germline lookup yields CDR1 MGHRA and CDR2 YSYEKL. This CDR3 is 15 amino acids long. This CDR3 is CASSPGGLPTDTQYF. The CDR3 DNA sequence: TGCGCCAGCTCTCCGGGGGGACTCCCCACAGATACGCAGTATTTT.

In its sample, this clonotype was seen many times. J is TRBJ2-1 and V is TRBV4-2; D unclear. Trimming removed 4 bases at V and 7 bases at J, with 8 bases between. Germline CDR1 and CDR2: LGHNA and YNFKEQ. This CDR3 has 12 residues. The CDR3 protein is CASSRLQNEQFF. In DNA, the CDR3 is TGTGCCAGCAGCCGATTACAAAATGAGCAGTTCTTC.

This clonotype was recorded at least ten times. J is TRBJ2-5 and V is TRBV11-2; D is unresolved. Between the trimmed V and J ends, which lost 5 bases and 5 bases, there was a span of 12 bases. The CDR3 loop spans 13 amino acids. Germline CDR1 reads SGHAT; CDR2 reads FQNNGV. The CDR3 loop is CASSPTRVETQYF. The CDR3 nucleotides read TGTGCCAGCAGCCCTACCCGCGTGGAGACCCAGTACTTC.

Worth noting for this clonotype: This may be a read error: a much more frequent sequence differs by one nucleotide. The chain links TRBV6-4 to TRBJ2-2; 10 bases align to TRBD1. This CDR3 comprises 16 residues. Germline V gene sequence: CDR1 MRHNA, CDR2 SNTAGT. The CDR3 DNA is TGTGCCAGCAGTGACTCTGGGACAGGGGAATCCGGGGAGCCGTTTTTT. As protein: CASSDSGTGESGEPFF.

This clonotype was picked up many times. This chain links TRBV4-3 with TRBJ2-1; TRBD2 matches at 10 bases. Germline loops: CDR1 LGHNA, CDR2 YSLEER. V trimming: 0 bases; J trimming: 6 bases; junction bases outside the gene matches: 11. The CDR3 sequence is 18 residues long. CDR3 region: CASSQDDRRLAGVNEQFF. The CDR3 coding sequence is TGCGCCAGCAGCCAAGATGATCGTCGGCTAGCGGGAGTCAATGAGCAGTTCTTC.

Note on this clonotype: It may be a read error: a sequence one base away is much more abundant. This CDR3 fails to terminate in the conserved phenylalanine or tryptophan, so it likely reflects a read error. The CDR3 spells CASRYPGQGVDEQYL. The CDR3 nucleotides read TGTGCCAGCAGATACCCGGGACAGGGGGTGGACGAGCAGTACCTC. The chain has TRBV6-1 and TRBJ2-7; 11 bases map to TRBD1. The CDR3 extends over 15 amino acids. The V gene's germline CDR1 is MNHNS and CDR2 SASEGT. Unmatched junction bases numbered 9, after V lost 6 bases and J lost 5 bases.

At least ten counts were recorded for this clonotype. The rearrangement joins TRBV6-1 to TRBJ2-2; D is ambiguous. V lost 8 bases and J lost 1, with 8 bases in between. Germline CDR1 MNHNS, CDR2 SASEGT. The CDR3 contains 13 residues. The CDR3 DNA reads as TGTGCCAGCGGAACTCTGAACACCGGGGAGCTGTTTTTT. This translates into CASGTLNTGELFF.

This clonotype was counted at least ten times. The V and J genes are TRBV6-1 and TRBJ1-1; D gene uncertain. The CDR3 contains 14 residues. Germline V gene data show CDR1 as MNHNS and CDR2 as SASEGT. V lost 2 bases to trimming and J lost 5 bases, with 12 bases between them. The CDR3 DNA sequence: TGTGCCAGCAGTGAAATCAGTTCGAGGACTGAAGCTTTCTTT. Translation: CASSEISSRTEAFF.

At least ten counts were recorded for this clonotype. The chain recombines TRBV6-1 with TRBJ2-1; no clear D gene. The germline V and J ends were trimmed by 5 bases and 9 bases, with 11 bases remaining between them. From germline, CDR1 is MNHNS and CDR2 SASEGT. The CDR3 is made up of 12 amino acids. CDR3: CASSLRFGEQFF. CDR3 coding DNA: TGTGCCAGCAGTCTGCGATTCGGTGAGCAGTTCTTC.

A word on this clonotype: A much larger clone lies a single base off, so this may be a read error. This chain connects TRBV12-3 or TRBV12-4 to TRBJ1-6; 9 bases line up with TRBD1. CDR3 length: 14 amino acids. CDR3 DNA sequence: TGTGCCAGCAGGGGACAGGGTGTCCATTCACCCCTCAACTTT. Amino acid sequence: CASRGQGVHSPLNF.

Note on this clonotype: A much more abundant neighbour one base away suggests this may be a read error. The chain employs TRBV3-1 and TRBJ2-3; D not resolved. The CDR3 is 13 amino acids. The germline V gene encodes CDR1 LGHDT and CDR2 YNNKEL (reference sequence). The CDR3 DNA reads as TGTGCCAGCAGCCAAGACCTGAGAGATACGCGGTATTTT. Translation: CASSQDLRDTRYF.

This clonotype came up many times. The gene calls are TRBV6-1 and TRBJ2-5; TRBD2 matches at 11 bases. V trimming: 5 bases; J trimming: 2 bases; junction bases outside the gene matches: 4. Germline CDR1 MNHNS, CDR2 SASEGT. This CDR3 contains 15 residues. CDR3 DNA sequence: TGTGCCAGCAGTTGGACTAGCGGGCTTCAAGAGACCCAGTACTTC. Protein sequence: CASSWTSGLQETQYF.

With regard to this clonotype: A much larger clonotype is one base distant, so this may be a read error. This chain uses TRBV7-2 with TRBJ2-7; 11 bases match TRBD2. J lost 2 bases, V lost 1 base, and 7 bases had no gene match. The CDR3 has 17 amino acids. CDR1 and CDR2 from the germline V gene are SGHTA and FQGNSA. This CDR3 is CASSLVASGRNTYEQYF. The CDR3 DNA is TGTGCCAGCAGCTTAGTGGCTAGCGGGAGGAACACCTACGAGCAGTACTTC.

Note on this clonotype: A much larger clone lies a single base off, so this may be a read error. The V gene is TRBV12-3 or TRBV12-4, the J gene TRBJ2-7, with TRBD2 matching 11 bases. The CDR3 covers 15 residues. Written as DNA, the CDR3 is TGTGCCAGCAGACCGCGTAGCGGGGGGGGCTACAAGCAGTACTTC. Its protein product is CASRPRSGGGYKQYF.

The chain carries TRBV20-1 and TRBJ1-2, with no clear D. The V and J ends lost 1 base and 4 bases respectively, with 10 bases between them. Germline V gives CDR1 DFQATT, CDR2 SNEGSKA (reference sequence). This CDR3 contains 13 residues. CDR3 in amino acids: CSARAVTCYGYTF. The CDR3 DNA reads TGCAGTGCTAGAGCCGTGACATGCTATGGCTACACCTTC.

There are many counts of this clonotype. The chain joins TRBV27 to TRBJ2-3; possible D gene TRBD2, 5 bases. Per germline, CDR1 MNHEY and CDR2 SMNVEV (reference sequence). There are 16 residues in the CDR3. Trimming left V 6 bases short and J 2 bases short, with 18 bases between. The CDR3 nucleotides are TGTGCCAGCAGCCCAAACTCCCGGGGATACACAGATACGCAGTATTTT. Protein: CASSPNSRGYTDTQYF.

This clonotype occurred many times. The V and J genes are TRBV7-6 and TRBJ2-7; tentatively, D is TRBD1 (6 bases). Germline CDR1 is SGHVS and CDR2 is FNYEAQ. Trimming pared 5 bases from V and 5 bases from J, leaving 19 bases between. The CDR3 runs 15 residues. CDR3 DNA sequence: TGTGCCAGCAGCCCCGGCCAGGGGCATAGGAACGAGCAGTACTTC. It translates to CASSPGQGHRNEQYF.

This clonotype was counted at least ten times. The chain is built from TRBV20-1 and TRBJ2-1; 12 positions match TRBD1. The CDR3 length is 15 residues. CDR1 and CDR2 from the germline V gene are DFQATT and SNEGSKA (reference sequence). V shed 6 bases, J shed 7 bases, and the junction held 10 bases outside the gene matches. The CDR3 DNA sequence: TGCAGTGCGATGACCGGGACAGGGGGCTTGAATGAGCAGTTCTTC. It yields the protein CSAMTGTGGLNEQFF.

Worth noting for this clonotype: This may be a read error, as it is one base from a much larger clone. The genes are TRBV7-2 and TRBJ2-5; TRBD2 might be the D (5 bases). Trimming stripped 6 bases from V and 3 bases from J, with 20 bases between. This CDR3 has 16 amino acids. Germline lookup yields CDR1 SGHTA and CDR2 FQGNSA. DNA for the CDR3: TGTGCCAGCAGTTCCATGAGGGATTGGGCTAAAGAGACCCAGTACTTC. Its translation is CASSSMRDWAKETQYF. Based on the CDR3 plus reference TRBV7-2 and TRBJ2-5, the full variable domain is GAGVSQSPSNKVTEKGKDVELRCDPISGHTALYWYRQSLGQGLEFLIYFQGNSAPDKSGLPSDRFSAERTGGSVSTLTIQRTQQEDSAVYLCASSSMRDWAKETQYFGPGTRLLVL.

This clonotype was counted ten times or more. The genes are TRBV6-4 and TRBJ2-1; 9 positions agree with TRBD1. The germline gives CDR1 MRHNA, CDR2 SNTAGT. V lost 3 bases and J lost 5; bases outside the gene matches: 8. The CDR3 has 16 amino acids. The CDR3: CASSENPGQGDNEQFF. CDR3 DNA: TGTGCCAGCAGTGAAAACCCGGGACAGGGAGACAATGAGCAGTTCTTC.